This T cell receptor beta chain came from a study of blood T cell repertoires in COVID-19. The protocol was immunoSEQ multiplex PCR, while the TCRdb copy is restricted to in-frame clones and leaves out a portion. The sample holds 100,000 or so clones, roughly 82% seen once. Germline V gene sequence: CDR1 MNHEY, CDR2 SVGAGI. The CDR3 contains 12 residues. V lost 7 bases and J 5 bases, leaving 9 bases between the germline ends. This chain links TRBV6-5 with TRBJ1-5; D ambiguous. This clonotype originated in a man between 65 and 85 years old with active or convalescent COVID-19. The sample was peripheral blood. The CDR3 nucleotides read TGTGCCAGCACGTTGAGGGATCAGCCCCAGCATTTT. This sequence encodes CASTLRDQPQHF.